This TCR beta chain was sequenced in a study of cytomegalovirus exposure and HLA in healthy donors. There are 11 residues in the CDR3. The ends were cut back, 8 bases at V and 3 bases at J, with 7 bases in the middle. From germline, CDR1 is LGHNT and CDR2 FRNRAP. This clone came up once. The study ran its PCR with 60 Vbeta and 13 Jbeta primers. Clones were sequenced by immunoSEQ multiplex PCR, and TCRdb holds only the in-frame ones, with some missing. The top ten clones hold about 1.1% of a sample with 150,000 to 200,000 clones, about 80% of them seen once. The chain uses TRBV12-5 and TRBJ1-1; D not resolved. What was sequenced was PBMCs. This TCR came from a woman between 40 and 55 years old in good health and CMV-seronegative. CDR3 region: CASRRDTEAFF. The CDR3 coding sequence is TGTGCTAGTCGGAGGGACACTGAAGCTTTCTTT.